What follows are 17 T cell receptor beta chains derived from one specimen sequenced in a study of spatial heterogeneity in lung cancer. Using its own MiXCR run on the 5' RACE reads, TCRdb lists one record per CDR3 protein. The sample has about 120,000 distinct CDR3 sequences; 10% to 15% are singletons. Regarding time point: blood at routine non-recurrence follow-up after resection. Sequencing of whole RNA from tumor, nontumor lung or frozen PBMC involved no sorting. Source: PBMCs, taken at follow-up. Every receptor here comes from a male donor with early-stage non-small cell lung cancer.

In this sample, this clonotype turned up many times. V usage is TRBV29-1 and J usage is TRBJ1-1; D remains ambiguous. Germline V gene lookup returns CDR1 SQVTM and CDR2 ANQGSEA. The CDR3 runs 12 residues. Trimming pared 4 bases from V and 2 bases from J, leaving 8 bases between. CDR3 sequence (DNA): TGCAGCGTTGGGACCGCTAACACTGAAGCTTTCTTT. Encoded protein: CSVGTANTEAFF.

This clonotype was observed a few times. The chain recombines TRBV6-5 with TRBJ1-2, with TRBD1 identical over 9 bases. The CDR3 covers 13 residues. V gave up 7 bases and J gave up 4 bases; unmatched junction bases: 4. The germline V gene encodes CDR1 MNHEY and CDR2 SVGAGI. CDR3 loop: CASIETGGYGYTF. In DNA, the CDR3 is TGTGCCAGCATCGAGACAGGGGGCTATGGCTACACCTTC.

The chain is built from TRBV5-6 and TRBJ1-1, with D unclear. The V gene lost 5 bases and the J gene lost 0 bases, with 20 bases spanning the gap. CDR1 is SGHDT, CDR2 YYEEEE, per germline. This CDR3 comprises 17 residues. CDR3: CASSQLGAPNMNTEAFF. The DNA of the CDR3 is TGTGCCAGCAGTCAGTTAGGAGCACCGAATATGAACACTGAAGCTTTCTTT.

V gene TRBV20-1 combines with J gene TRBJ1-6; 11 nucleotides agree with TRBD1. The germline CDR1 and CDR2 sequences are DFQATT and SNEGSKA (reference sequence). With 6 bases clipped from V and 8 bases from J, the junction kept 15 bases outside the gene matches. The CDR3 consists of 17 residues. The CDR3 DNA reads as TGCAGTGCAGGACAGGGGGCGGAGTGGACAAGTTATTCACCCCTCCACTTT. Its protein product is CSAGQGAEWTSYSPLHF.

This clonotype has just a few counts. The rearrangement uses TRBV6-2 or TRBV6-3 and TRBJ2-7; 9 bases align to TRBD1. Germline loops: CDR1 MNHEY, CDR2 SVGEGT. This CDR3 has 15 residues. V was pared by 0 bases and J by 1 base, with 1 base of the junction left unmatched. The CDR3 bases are TGTGCCAGCAGTTACTCGACAGGGGGGTCCTACGAGCAGTACTTC. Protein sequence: CASSYSTGGSYEQYF.

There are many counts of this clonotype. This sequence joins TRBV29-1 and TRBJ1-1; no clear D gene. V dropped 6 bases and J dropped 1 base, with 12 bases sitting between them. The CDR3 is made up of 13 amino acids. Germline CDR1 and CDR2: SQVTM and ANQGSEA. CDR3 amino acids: CSVTGYGNTEAFF. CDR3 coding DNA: TGCAGCGTGACGGGGTACGGGAACACTGAAGCTTTCTTT.

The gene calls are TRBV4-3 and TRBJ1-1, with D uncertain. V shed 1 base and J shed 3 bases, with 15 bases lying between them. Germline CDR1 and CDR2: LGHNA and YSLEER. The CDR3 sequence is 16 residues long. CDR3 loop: CASSQGSRGWDTEAFF. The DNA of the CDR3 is TGCGCCAGCAGCCAAGGGTCCCGGGGATGGGACACTGAAGCTTTCTTT.

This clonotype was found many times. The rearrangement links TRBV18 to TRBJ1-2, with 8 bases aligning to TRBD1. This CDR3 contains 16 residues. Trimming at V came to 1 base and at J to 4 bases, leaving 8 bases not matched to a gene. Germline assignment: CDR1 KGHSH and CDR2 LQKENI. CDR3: CASSPQTGGWIYGYTF. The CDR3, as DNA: TGTGCCAGCTCACCACAAACAGGGGGTTGGATCTATGGCTACACCTTC.

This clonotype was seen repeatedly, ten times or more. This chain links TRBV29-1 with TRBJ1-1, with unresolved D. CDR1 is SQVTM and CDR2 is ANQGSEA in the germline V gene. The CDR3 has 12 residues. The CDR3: CKGQDSDTEAFF. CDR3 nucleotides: TGCAAGGGCCAGGACTCGGACACTGAAGCTTTCTTT.

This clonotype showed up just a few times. The CDR3 nucleotides are TGTGCCAGCAGTGAAGCGCTTATGCAGGGCCCTTCCTACGAGCAGTACTTC. This translates into CASSEALMQGPSYEQYF. V usage is TRBV2 and J usage is TRBJ2-7; possibly TRBD1 for D (5 bases). V was shortened by 0 bases and J by 1 base, with 16 bases between the two germline ends. CDR3 size: 17 residues. CDR1 is SNHLY, CDR2 FYNNEI, per germline.

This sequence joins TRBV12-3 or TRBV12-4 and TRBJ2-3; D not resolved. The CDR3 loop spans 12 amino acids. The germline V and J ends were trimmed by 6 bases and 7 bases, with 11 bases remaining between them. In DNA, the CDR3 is TGTGCCAGCAGCAAAACTGAGAATACGCAGTATTTT. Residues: CASSKTENTQYF.

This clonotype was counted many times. The CDR3 nucleotides read TGCAGCGTTGAAGATGGGGGACAGGGCAATCAGCCCCAGCATTTT. This sequence encodes CSVEDGGQGNQPQHF. V gene TRBV29-1 combines with J gene TRBJ1-5; 8 bases line up with TRBD1. Germline V gene sequence: CDR1 SQVTM, CDR2 ANQGSEA. V lost 0 bases and J lost 2; bases outside the gene matches: 3. This CDR3 is 15 amino acids long.

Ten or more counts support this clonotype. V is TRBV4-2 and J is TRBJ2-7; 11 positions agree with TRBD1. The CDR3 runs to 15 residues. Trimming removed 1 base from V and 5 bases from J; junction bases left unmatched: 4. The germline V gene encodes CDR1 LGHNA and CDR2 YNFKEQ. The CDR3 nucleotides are TGTGCCAGCAGCCAAGCGGACAGGGGGCGCCACGAGCAGTACTTC. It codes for CASSQADRGRHEQYF.

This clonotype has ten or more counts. The CDR3 here is CASSVRPGRLSNYGYTF. CDR3 in DNA: TGTGCCAGCAGCGTCAGACCGGGACGTCTCTCTAACTATGGCTACACCTTC. This sequence joins TRBV9 and TRBJ1-2; D might be TRBD1 (5 bases). This CDR3 comprises 17 residues. V gave up 2 bases and J gave up 0 bases, with 17 bases separating them. Germline CDR1 SGDLS, CDR2 YYNGEE. The entire variable domain, with the rest obtained from reference TRBV9 and TRBJ1-2, is as follows: DSGVTQTPKHLITATGQRVTLRCSPRSGDLSVYWYQQSLDQGLQFLIQYYNGEERAKGNILERFSAQQFPDLHSELNLSSLELGDSALYFCASSVRPGRLSNYGYTFGSGTRLTVV.

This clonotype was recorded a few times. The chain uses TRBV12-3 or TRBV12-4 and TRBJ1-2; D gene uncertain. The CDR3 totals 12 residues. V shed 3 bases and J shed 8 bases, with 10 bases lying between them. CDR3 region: CASSFLSAGYTF. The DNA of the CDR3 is TGTGCCAGCAGTTTTTTGAGCGCAGGCTACACCTTC.

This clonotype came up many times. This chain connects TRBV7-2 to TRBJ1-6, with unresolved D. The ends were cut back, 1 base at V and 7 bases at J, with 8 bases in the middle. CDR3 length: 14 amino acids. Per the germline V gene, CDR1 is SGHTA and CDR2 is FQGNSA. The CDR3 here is CASSLEARNSPLHF. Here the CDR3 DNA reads TGTGCCAGCAGCTTAGAGGCCAGAAATTCACCCCTCCACTTT.

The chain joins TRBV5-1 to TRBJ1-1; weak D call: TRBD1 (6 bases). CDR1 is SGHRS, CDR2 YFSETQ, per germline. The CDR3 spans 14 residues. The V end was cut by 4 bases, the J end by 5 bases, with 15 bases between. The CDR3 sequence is CASSKAGEWTEAFF. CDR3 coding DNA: TGCGCCAGCAGCAAAGCAGGGGAGTGGACTGAAGCTTTCTTT.